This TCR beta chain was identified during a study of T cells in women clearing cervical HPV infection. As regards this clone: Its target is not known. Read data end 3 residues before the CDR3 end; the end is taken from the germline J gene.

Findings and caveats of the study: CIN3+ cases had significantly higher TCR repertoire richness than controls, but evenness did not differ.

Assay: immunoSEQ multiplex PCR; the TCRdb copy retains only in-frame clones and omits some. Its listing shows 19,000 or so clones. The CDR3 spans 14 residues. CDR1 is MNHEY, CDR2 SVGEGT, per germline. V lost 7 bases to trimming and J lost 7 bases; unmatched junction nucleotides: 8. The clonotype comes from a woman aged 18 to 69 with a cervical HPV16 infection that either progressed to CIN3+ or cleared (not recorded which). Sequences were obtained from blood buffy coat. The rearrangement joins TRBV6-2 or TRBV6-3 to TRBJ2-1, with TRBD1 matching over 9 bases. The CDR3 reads CASTKGTGLNEQFF. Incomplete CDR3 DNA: TGTGCCAGCACCAAGGGGACAGGGCTTAATGAG.